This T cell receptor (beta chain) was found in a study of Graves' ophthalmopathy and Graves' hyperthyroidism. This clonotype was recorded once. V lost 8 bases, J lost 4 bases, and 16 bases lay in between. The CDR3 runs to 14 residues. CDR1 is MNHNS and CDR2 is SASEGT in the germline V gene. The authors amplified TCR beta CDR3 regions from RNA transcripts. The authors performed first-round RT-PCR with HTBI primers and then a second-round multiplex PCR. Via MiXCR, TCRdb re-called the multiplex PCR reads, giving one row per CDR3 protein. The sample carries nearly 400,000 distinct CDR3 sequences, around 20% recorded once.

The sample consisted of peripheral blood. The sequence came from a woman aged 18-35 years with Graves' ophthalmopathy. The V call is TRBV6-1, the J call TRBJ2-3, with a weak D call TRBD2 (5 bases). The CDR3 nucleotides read TGTGCCAGCCGTCGGGGTCGTACCTCAGATACGCAGTATTTT. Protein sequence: CASRRGRTSDTQYF.